This entry is about one T cell receptor beta chain. No antigen is known for it. One junction end does not reproduce the germline sequence, and a read error may be involved. The data derive from a study of T cell repertoires in cytomegalovirus infection. On the study more broadly: Both CMV infection and a matching HLA type were indicated by public TCR beta signatures.

CDR3 size: 13 residues. The germline V gene has CDR1 LNHDA and CDR2 SQIVND (reference sequence). TCRdb analysed the reads with MiXCR anew, one entry per CDR3 protein. Counted here are about 920,000 distinct CDR3 sequences, around 30% occurring once; the ten biggest clones make up roughly an eighth. The TCR comes from a human donor in good health (CMV status not recorded). Some clones in this sample may be carry-over from other donors' samples. This material consisted of cultured CD8+ T cells from PBMCs, taken from culture after CMV antigen stimulation. The chain employs TRBV19 and TRBJ2-5; D uncertain. The CDR3 DNA reads as TGTGCCAGTAGTATGAACAGCCAAGGGACCCAGTACTTC. This sequence encodes CASSMNSQGTQYF. The entire variable domain, with the rest obtained from reference TRBV19 and TRBJ2-5, is as follows: DGGITQSPKYLFRKEGQNVTLSCEQNLNHDAMYWYRQDPGQGLRLIYYSQIVNDFQKGDIAEGYSVSREKKESFPLTVTSAQKNPTAFYLCASSMNSQGTQYFGPGTRLLVL.